The 30 T cell receptor beta chains given below trace back to one sample, sequenced in a study of OX40 agonist ivuxolimab in advanced cancers. The receptor library was made with the immunoSEQ multiplex PCR assay. Drawn from immuneACCESS, this table holds only the in-frame rearrangements with V and J called that TCRdb kept. Clones are partly lost; checked studies trace under half to an unresolved V gene and leave the rest unexplained. The table for this sample lists 20,000 to 25,000 clones; about nine tenths of them were counted only once. 25% to 30% of the sample goes to the ten largest clones. The sequencing used CD4+ or CD8+ T cells sorted from blood, collected in a trial of the OX40 agonist ivuxolimab. The receptors derive from an adult with an advanced solid tumor such as melanoma, head and neck, liver or kidney cancer.

The rearrangement uses TRBV29-1 and TRBJ2-7; perhaps TRBD1 as D (6 bases). V was trimmed by 0 bases and J by 2 bases, leaving 11 bases between them. The CDR3 is 14 amino acids. Germline CDR1 and CDR2: SQVTM and ANQGSEA. The DNA for the CDR3 is TGCAGCGTTGAAGATAGTAACAGGGCCTACGAGCAGTACTTC. Translated, it gives CSVEDSNRAYEQYF.

The gene calls are TRBV2 and TRBJ1-5, with 8 bases identical to TRBD1. V was pared by 7 bases and J by 3 bases, with 8 bases of the junction left unmatched. CDR1 and CDR2 (germline): SNHLY, FYNNEI. This CDR3 has 15 amino acids. The CDR3 reads CASKPGQANNQPQHF. In nucleotides, the CDR3 is TGTGCCAGCAAGCCGGGACAGGCAAACAATCAGCCCCAGCATTTT.

The chain combines TRBV10-3 with TRBJ2-3, with 8 bases that match TRBD2. This CDR3 region has 16 residues. Germline V gene lookup returns CDR1 ENHRY and CDR2 SYGVKD. Trimming removed 7 bases from V and 5 bases from J; junction bases left unmatched: 14. CDR3 in amino acids: CAINPGAGEWGDTQYF. The CDR3 DNA reads as TGTGCCATCAATCCGGGAGCGGGAGAATGGGGAGATACGCAGTATTTT.

The CDR3 is CASSLSQGGTEAFF. Here the CDR3 DNA reads TGTGCCAGCAGCTTGTCCCAGGGAGGAACTGAAGCTTTCTTT. The chain couples TRBV11-2 to TRBJ1-1; a possible D gene is TRBD1 (5 bases). With 3 bases removed from V and 5 bases from J, the gap between germline ends came to 13 bases. The CDR3 contains 14 residues. Germline loops: CDR1 SGHAT, CDR2 FQNNGV.

This clone appeared a single time. This chain uses TRBV7-6 with TRBJ2-1, with D perhaps assigned TRBD1 or TRBD2 (5 bases each). Germline V gives CDR1 SGHVS, CDR2 FNYEAQ. The ends were cut back, 1 base at V and 9 bases at J, with 13 bases in the middle. There are 14 residues in the CDR3. The DNA for the CDR3 is TGTGCCAGCAGCTTAGAATCCTCCGGGACTGAGCAGTTCTTC. Its protein product is CASSLESSGTEQFF.

The chain employs TRBV13 and TRBJ1-4; D unresolved. The germline gives CDR1 PRHDT, CDR2 FYEKMQ (reference sequence). There are 15 residues in the CDR3. Trimming removed 7 bases from V and 7 bases from J, with 19 bases in between. The chain's CDR3 is CASTSLGSVGEKLFF. DNA of the CDR3: TGTGCCAGCACCTCATTGGGGTCCGTCGGTGAAAAACTGTTTTTT.

This clone is large by share. This chain links TRBV7-9 with TRBJ1-3, with D possibly matching TRBD1 (6 bases). Germline V gene lookup returns CDR1 SEHNR and CDR2 FQNEAQ (reference sequence). This CDR3 comprises 15 residues. V was trimmed by 8 bases and J by 0 bases, leaving 14 bases between them. For the CDR3, the DNA is TGTGCCAGCGGGCCGGGACAAAGCTCTGGAAACACCATATATTTT. As protein: CASGPGQSSGNTIYF.

The chain carries TRBV6-1 and TRBJ2-1, with a tentative D call TRBD2 (7 bases). Germline values: CDR1 MNHNS, CDR2 SASEGT. The CDR3 sequence is 14 residues long. V lost 11 bases, J lost 7 bases, and 21 bases lay in between. Written as DNA, the CDR3 is TGTGCCGGAAGGGGGGGCGGGAGTCCAAATGAGCAGTTCTTC. It specifies CAGRGGGSPNEQFF.

J is TRBJ2-7 and V is TRBV11-3; 8 bases match TRBD1. Germline CDR1 and CDR2: SGHNT and YENEEA. The CDR3 contains 16 residues. V lost 1 base and J lost 4; bases outside the gene matches: 9. The CDR3 DNA reads as TGTGCCAGCAGCTTAGTCGGGGCAGGGGGCCCGTACGAGCAGTACTTC. Amino acids: CASSLVGAGGPYEQYF.

This chain uses TRBV18 with TRBJ2-7, with a weak D call TRBD1 (6 bases). Trimming pared 3 bases from V and 0 bases from J, leaving 18 bases between. Germline CDR1 and CDR2: KGHSH and LQKENI. This CDR3 comprises 17 residues. Here the CDR3 DNA reads TGTGCCAGCTCACCTTCAGGGGAATACGCCGACTCCTACGAGCAGTACTTC. It encodes CASSPSGEYADSYEQYF.

This clone is medium-sized by share. The chain has TRBV4-1 and TRBJ1-2; 7 positions agree with TRBD1. Unmatched junction bases numbered 6, after V lost 1 base and J lost 4 bases. This CDR3 spans 15 amino acids. Germline V gene lookup returns CDR1 MGHRA and CDR2 YSYEKL. The CDR3 DNA reads as TGCGCCAGCAGCCAAGGACAGGGCAGTCCCTATGGCTACACCTTC. Encoded protein: CASSQGQGSPYGYTF.

The V call is TRBV18, the J call TRBJ2-1; 10 bases fit TRBD2. The germline V gene has CDR1 KGHSH and CDR2 LQKENI. After removal of 3 bases from V and 9 bases from J, the junction contained 5 bases not matched to a gene. CDR3 length: 14 amino acids. The CDR3 loop is CASSPPGLAPEQFF. The CDR3 DNA reads as TGTGCCAGCTCACCGCCGGGACTAGCGCCTGAGCAGTTCTTC.

This clone was counted only a few times. CDR3 sequence reads: CASSYSKGGYEQFF. CDR3 coding DNA: TGTGCCAGCAGTTACTCGAAGGGCGGGTATGAGCAGTTCTTC. This rearrangement joins TRBV6-5 to TRBJ2-1; possibly TRBD2 for D (5 bases). Germline CDR1 and CDR2: MNHEY and SVGAGI. The CDR3 loop spans 14 amino acids. The V end was cut by 0 bases, the J end by 8 bases, with 11 bases between.

Only one count was recorded for this clone. The chain couples TRBV19 to TRBJ1-5; TRBD1 might be the D (6 bases). CDR1 is LNHDA and CDR2 is SQIVND in the germline V gene (reference sequence). The CDR3 is 17 residues long. Trimming pared 1 base from V and 5 bases from J, leaving 18 bases between. The CDR3 DNA is TGTGCCAGTAGTATAGCACAGGGTGAGAAGGTCGATCAGCCCCAGCATTTT. Protein: CASSIAQGEKVDQPQHF.

The chain joins TRBV30 to TRBJ2-2; unclear D gene. Germline-derived CDR1 and CDR2 are GTSNPN and SVGIG (reference sequence). V was clipped by 5 bases and J by 0 bases, with 13 bases between them. The CDR3 contains 15 residues. Here the CDR3 DNA reads TGTGCCTGGGATTTTGACACCTCGAACACCGGGGAGCTGTTTTTT. Translated, it gives CAWDFDTSNTGELFF.

The chain combines TRBV27 with TRBJ2-7; D gene unclear. CDR3 length equals 13 residues. In germline, CDR1 is MNHEY, CDR2 SMNVEV (reference sequence). Trimming left V 2 bases short and J 2 bases short, with 7 bases between. This chain's CDR3 is CASSLGVPYEQYF. The CDR3 DNA follows: TGTGCCAGCAGTTTAGGGGTTCCCTACGAGCAGTACTTC.

The chain is built from TRBV19 and TRBJ1-4; 10 bases match TRBD1. The CDR3 loop spans 16 amino acids. The germline V gene encodes CDR1 LNHDA and CDR2 SQIVND (reference sequence). Losses at the gene ends were 5 bases for V and 5 bases for J; bases not matched to a gene: 8. CDR3 DNA: TGTGCCAGTAGTCCGGGACAGGGGAAAGGGAATGAAAAACTGTTTTTT. Protein: CASSPGQGKGNEKLFF. The variable domain in full, with the rest retrieved from reference TRBV19 and TRBJ1-4, is DGGITQSPKYLFRKEGQNVTLSCEQNLNHDAMYWYRQDPGQGLRLIYYSQIVNDFQKGDIAEGYSVSREKKESFPLTVTSAQKNPTAFYLCASSPGQGKGNEKLFFGSGTQLSVL.

The table lists this clone with a few counts. The genes are TRBV27 and TRBJ1-2; no clear D. Between the trimmed V and J ends, which lost 4 bases and 4 bases, there was a span of 16 bases. The CDR3 runs 15 residues. CDR1 is MNHEY and CDR2 is SMNVEV in the germline V gene (reference sequence). The CDR3: CASSYSPTPFYGYTF. The CDR3 DNA follows: TGTGCCAGCAGTTACTCCCCGACTCCTTTCTATGGCTACACCTTC.

CDR3 sequence reads: CASSQGTGDSYEQYF. The DNA for the CDR3 is TGTGCCAGCAGCCAAGGGACCGGTGACAGCTACGAGCAGTACTTC. The chain employs TRBV7-9 and TRBJ2-7; either TRBD1 or TRBD2 may supply D (5 bases each). Germline V gene data show CDR1 as SEHNR and CDR2 as FQNEAQ (reference sequence). V shed 5 bases and J shed 3 bases, with 17 bases lying between them. The CDR3 contains 15 residues.

The chain employs TRBV7-3 and TRBJ1-5; 7 bases align to TRBD1. Trimming took 7 bases from V and 3 from J; bases not matched to a gene: 9. This CDR3 is 15 amino acids long. Looked up from germline, CDR1 is SGHTA and CDR2 is FQGTGA. This CDR3 is CASTLAGQINQPQHF. The CDR3 DNA is TGTGCCAGCACCCTAGCGGGACAGATCAATCAGCCCCAGCATTTT. Full variable domain (missing parts from reference TRBV7-3 and TRBJ1-5): GAGVSQTPSNKVTEKGKYVELRCDPISGHTALYWYRQSLGQGPEFLIYFQGTGAADDSGLPNDRFFAVRPEGSVSTLKIQRTERGDSAVYLCASTLAGQINQPQHFGDGTRLSIL.

In its sample, this clone is medium-sized. The chain is built from TRBV6-5 and TRBJ2-7; either TRBD1 or TRBD2 may fit D (5 bases each). The germline gives CDR1 MNHEY, CDR2 SVGAGI. The CDR3 contains 13 residues. V lost 4 bases and J lost 4, with 11 bases in between. The CDR3 bases are TGTGCCAGCAGTTTACGAGGGGTATACGAGCAGTACTTC. This encodes CASSLRGVYEQYF.

The J gene is TRBJ2-1, the V gene TRBV11-2; 12 bases are a match to TRBD2. V gave up 5 bases and J gave up 8 bases; unmatched junction bases: 7. Per germline, CDR1 SGHAT and CDR2 FQNNGV. The CDR3 runs to 15 residues. For the CDR3, the DNA is TGTGCCAGCAGCCCAGGGACTAGCGGGTGGGATGAGCAGTTCTTC. Residues: CASSPGTSGWDEQFF.

This rearrangement joins TRBV19 to TRBJ2-7, with TRBD2 matching over 7 bases. Germline trimming cut 6 bases from V and 4 bases from J; bases unmatched to any gene: 9. This CDR3 is built from 14 residues. Germline-derived CDR1 and CDR2 are LNHDA and SQIVND (reference sequence). The CDR3 reads CASSPASGTYEQYF. As DNA, the CDR3 is TGTGCCAGTAGCCCCGCTAGCGGAACGTACGAGCAGTACTTC.

This clone has just one count. CDR3 in DNA: TGTGCTAGTGGAGGACTAGCGGGAGGGCCATATAACCACGAAGCGATGTACAATGAGCAGTTCTTC. Protein sequence: CASGGLAGGPYNHEAMYNEQFF. This sequence joins TRBV12-5 and TRBJ2-1; 15 nucleotides line up with TRBD2. Germline-derived CDR1 and CDR2 are LGHNT and FRNRAP. V trimming: 6 bases; J trimming: 4 bases; junction bases outside the gene matches: 22. The length of the CDR3 is 22 residues.

CDR3 bases: TGTGCCAGCAGCCCCTACAGCACCGGGGAGCTGTTTTTT. It is translated as CASSPYSTGELFF. This rearrangement joins TRBV7-9 to TRBJ2-2; D gene unclear. The CDR3 loop spans 13 amino acids. Trimming left V 5 bases short and J 4 bases short, with 8 bases between. Germline V lookup: CDR1 SEHNR, CDR2 FQNEAQ (reference sequence).

The chain combines TRBV4-2 with TRBJ2-1; 9 bases are shared with TRBD2. The CDR3 contains 15 residues. From germline, CDR1 is LGHNA and CDR2 YNFKEQ. Trimming cost V 1 base and J 7 bases; bases outside gene matches: 5. CDR3 loop: CASSQVAGAPNEQFF. In nucleotides, the CDR3 is TGTGCCAGCAGCCAAGTAGCGGGAGCCCCTAATGAGCAGTTCTTC.

V is TRBV6-1 and J is TRBJ2-2; D unresolved. This CDR3 has 13 amino acids. V lost 2 bases and J 6 bases, leaving 7 bases between the germline ends. CDR1 is MNHNS and CDR2 is SASEGT in the germline V gene. The CDR3 DNA follows: TGTGCCAGCAGTGAACGCGTCTCCGGGGAGCTGTTTTTT. Translating gives CASSERVSGELFF.

This clone was observed a single time. The chain uses TRBV5-4 and TRBJ2-7; D uncertain. The CDR3 consists of 12 residues. The V end lost 4 bases, the J end lost 5 bases, and 10 bases lay between the germline ends. Germline values: CDR1 SGHNT, CDR2 YYREEE (reference sequence). The CDR3, as DNA: TGTGCCAGCAGCCCAGGCGGCGACGAGCAGTACTTC. Its protein is CASSPGGDEQYF. Full variable domain (remainder filled in from reference TRBV5-4 and TRBJ2-7): ETGVTQSPTHLIKTRGQQVTLRCSSQSGHNTVSWYQQALGQGPQFIFQYYREEENGRGNFPPRFSGLQFPNYSSELNVNALELDDSALYLCASSPGGDEQYFGPGTRLTVT.

This chain connects TRBV13 to TRBJ2-1; 8 bases are a match to TRBD1. Germline assignment: CDR1 PRHDT and CDR2 FYEKMQ (reference sequence). The V gene end was trimmed by 5 bases and the J gene end by 5 bases; junction bases not matched to a gene: 8. The CDR3 is made up of 15 amino acids. Written as DNA, the CDR3 is TGTGCCAGCAGCCGGATGGACAGGGAGCACAATGAGCAGTTCTTC. Translation gives CASSRMDREHNEQFF.

The chain couples TRBV10-1 to TRBJ2-3, with 15 bases fitting TRBD2. Unmatched junction bases numbered 9, after V lost 2 bases and J lost 6 bases. CDR1 and CDR2 from the germline V gene are WNHNN and SYGVQD (reference sequence). The CDR3 sequence is 18 residues long. The CDR3 protein is CASSEGLAGGRYSDTQYF. As DNA, the CDR3 is TGCGCCAGCAGTGAGGGACTAGCGGGAGGGCGTTATTCGGATACGCAGTATTTT.